This TCR beta chain was sequenced in a study of T cell responses to AZD1222 COVID-19 vaccine. Study outcomes and limitations: Spike-specific TCR breadth rose after two AZD1222 doses, and depth rose as well. Donors were chiefly white British, with a greater number of females, and clonal diversity was perhaps underestimated. Nearly half of the spike-specific TCRs reportedly recognize variant regions that carry no mutations.

Clones were read by immunoSEQ multiplex PCR, and TCRdb kept only the in-frame ones, dropping some. In the table there are some 95,000 clones, about 89% of which are singletons. As for this clone: What it binds is not known.

The sequence was obtained from an adult in good health. Sequencing was performed on peripheral blood, taken on day 0 of AZD1222 vaccination.

The CDR3 nucleotides read TGTGCCAGCAGCTTACCTAGCGGGGGATACACAGATACGCAGTATTTT. It is translated as CASSLPSGGYTDTQYF. The V and J genes are TRBV7-8 and TRBJ2-3; 10 nucleotides match TRBD2. V lost 2 bases, J lost 2 bases, and 4 bases stayed unmatched. The CDR3 totals 16 residues. From germline, CDR1 is SGHVS and CDR2 FQNEAQ.